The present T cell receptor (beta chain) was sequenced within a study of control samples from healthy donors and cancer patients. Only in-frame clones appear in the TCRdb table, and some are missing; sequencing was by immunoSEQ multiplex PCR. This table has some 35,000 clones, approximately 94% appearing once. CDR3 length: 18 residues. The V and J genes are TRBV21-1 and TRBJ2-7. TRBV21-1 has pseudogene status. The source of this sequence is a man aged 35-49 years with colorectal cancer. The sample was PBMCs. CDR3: CASSKGRGLAGVSYEQYF. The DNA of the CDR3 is TGTGCCAGCAGCAAAGGCAGGGGGCTAGCGGGCGTGAGCTACGAGCAGTACTTC.